This T cell receptor beta chain was sequenced during a study of blood T cell repertoires in COVID-19. Study as a whole: Sites in the United States, Italy and Spain provided acute and convalescent COVID-19 samples. From T cells, B-cell-depleted T cells, or PBMCs came the material, which was cDNA or gDNA.

Germline V lookup: CDR1 SSHAT, CDR2 FNYEAQ (reference sequence). The CDR3 is made up of 16 amino acids. Source study methods: The authors estimated nucleated cell counts from reference gene primer amplification. The protocol was immunoSEQ multiplex PCR, while the TCRdb copy is restricted to in-frame clones and leaves out a portion. V and J calls and clone size come straight from that table; D and trimming were deduced from the DNA. The sample lists 250,000 or so clones, approximately 82% occurring once. As regards this clone: The junction does not match germline at one end; this may be a read error.

Source material: peripheral blood. V and J are TRBV7-7 and TRBJ2-3, with 8 bases that match TRBD2. The origin of this receptor is a woman in her late teens or twenties with acute or convalescent COVID-19. The CDR3 loop reads CASSAYSGDPTDTQYF. In DNA, the CDR3 is TGTGCTAGCAGCGCCTATAGCGGGGATCCTACAGATACGCAGTATTTT. The complete variable domain, with remaining parts taken from reference TRBV7-7 and TRBJ2-3, reads GAGVSQSPRYKVTKRGQDVTLRCDPISSHATLYWYQQALGQGPEFLTYFNYEAQPDKSGLPSDRFSAERPEGSISTLTIQRTEQRDSAMYRCASSAYSGDPTDTQYFGPGTRLTVL.